This entry lists 25 T cell receptor beta chains sequenced from one sample in a study of spatial heterogeneity in lung cancer. The study, taken as a whole, reports: Within tumors, counts of expanded alpha and beta TCRs tracked tumor mutation counts.

These receptors' antigens are unknown. As to time point: sample taken at primary tumor resection. Each CDR3 protein is one row after TCRdb ran MiXCR on the 5' RACE reads. This table holds 15,000 to 20,000 distinct CDR3 sequences, 9.5% to 10% found once. The input for sequencing was lung tumor tissue, taken at surgery. These receptors all stem from a female donor with early-stage non-small cell lung cancer.

The table lists this clonotype with many counts. As an off-target read in a library built for alpha chains, this beta chain has a frequency of little significance. The gene calls are TRBV2 and TRBJ1-2; D gene ambiguous. Per germline, CDR1 SNHLY and CDR2 FYNNEI. This CDR3 spans 13 amino acids. V lost 6 bases and J 6 bases, leaving 14 bases between the germline ends. The DNA for the CDR3 is TGTGCCAGCAGCCTCCTAGCCCTCCATGGCTACACCTTC. The encoded protein is CASSLLALHGYTF.

This clonotype was seen a few times. Because this beta chain is a stray read in a library intended to capture alpha chains, its abundance should not be given much weight. The chain uses TRBV7-8 and TRBJ1-4; a weak D match, TRBD1 (5 bases). CDR1 and CDR2 from the germline V gene are SGHVS and FQNEAQ. The V and J ends lost 5 bases and 11 bases respectively, with 21 bases between them. The CDR3 contains 15 residues. CDR3 coding DNA: TGTGCCAGCAGCCATCCCCGGGACGGACCTGAGAAACTGTTTTTT. Its translation is CASSHPRDGPEKLFF.

This clonotype was found many times. In a library made to pick up alpha chains, this beta chain is a stray read with a size that means little. The chain carries TRBV7-6 and TRBJ2-3, with 9 bases that match TRBD2. This CDR3 has 18 residues. The V segment lost 3 bases and the J segment 4 bases; nucleotides outside the gene matches: 14. Germline assignment: CDR1 SGHVS and CDR2 FNYEAQ. The CDR3 region is CASSLGGGAEELADTQYF. The CDR3 bases are TGTGCCAGCAGCTTGGGCGGGGGGGCCGAGGAGCTAGCAGATACGCAGTATTTT.

This clonotype was seen many times. Because the library targeted alpha chains, this beta chain is an off-target read whose size means little. The J gene is TRBJ1-1, the V gene TRBV6-5; 7 bases agree with TRBD1. The CDR3 length is 13 residues. Germline trimming cut 7 bases from V and 10 bases from J; bases unmatched to any gene: 12. Germline values: CDR1 MNHEY, CDR2 SVGAGI. CDR3 sequence reads: CASTARQGDGAFF. The CDR3 DNA sequence: TGTGCCAGCACCGCGAGGCAGGGGGACGGAGCTTTCTTT.

Concerning this clonotype itself: A library made for alpha chains picked up this beta chain off target, so its size means little. The chain uses TRBV11-2 and TRBJ2-2; D is possibly TRBD2 (5 bases). CDR1 is SGHAT and CDR2 is FQNNGV in the germline V gene. This CDR3 region has 14 residues. The V and J ends lost 6 bases and 7 bases respectively, with 15 bases between them. The DNA of the CDR3 is TGTGCCAGCAGACGGTCTACGGGGAGCGGGGAGCTGTTTTTT. Encoded protein: CASRRSTGSGELFF.

This clonotype was observed a few times. Within a library made for alpha chains, this beta chain is off target, and its count is uninformative. The J gene is TRBJ2-5, the V gene TRBV6-5, with TRBD1 identical over 7 bases. CDR3 length: 17 residues. The V and J ends lost 0 bases and 2 bases, in that order; junction bases with no gene match: 9. Looked up from germline, CDR1 is MNHEY and CDR2 is SVGAGI. CDR3 bases: TGTGCCAGCAGTTACTCGTCTTCAGGGGGATCTCAAGAGACCCAGTACTTC. This encodes CASSYSSSGGSQETQYF.

In this sample, this clonotype turned up many times. This beta chain is a stray read from a library made for alpha chains; its abundance is not meaningful. CDR3 sequence: CAGMTGTGQFGTEAFF. CDR3 nucleotide sequence: TGTGCCGGGATGACAGGGACGGGCCAGTTTGGCACTGAAGCTTTCTTT. V usage is TRBV6-1 and J usage is TRBJ1-1; 7 bases map to TRBD1. This CDR3 spans 16 amino acids. Germline loops: CDR1 MNHNS, CDR2 SASEGT. V was pared by 11 bases and J by 4 bases, with 19 bases of the junction left unmatched.

Notes on this clonotype: This beta chain is an off-target read within a library intended for alpha chains, so its frequency means little. The chain couples TRBV2 to TRBJ2-5; TRBD2 agrees at 11 bases. The CDR3 loop spans 15 amino acids. Unmatched junction bases numbered 3, after V lost 5 bases and J lost 1 base. Germline V gene lookup returns CDR1 SNHLY and CDR2 FYNNEI. The CDR3 loop is CASSRLAGFQETQYF. The CDR3 DNA reads TGTGCCAGCAGTAGACTAGCGGGGTTCCAAGAGACCCAGTACTTC.

This clonotype was counted ten times or more. A library prepared for alpha chains yielded this beta chain as an off-target read; its size is of little meaning. The genes are TRBV27 and TRBJ2-7; D is undetermined. This CDR3 comprises 14 residues. V was clipped by 6 bases and J by 6 bases, with 18 bases between them. Germline V gene data show CDR1 as MNHEY and CDR2 as SMNVEV (reference sequence). DNA of the CDR3: TGTGCCAGCAGGTCGGCAGCCGACTTGACCGAGCAGTACTTC. It yields the protein CASRSAADLTEQYF.

This clonotype has just a few counts. This beta chain lies outside the target of a library built for alpha chains; its clone size means little. The chain carries TRBV11-2 and TRBJ2-1; D is uncertain. This CDR3 contains 12 residues. Trimming took 5 bases from V and 3 from J, leaving 5 bases between them. Germline V CDR1 and CDR2: SGHAT, FQNNGV. CDR3 nucleotide sequence: TGTGCCAGCAGCCCCAACTACAATGAGCAGTTCTTC. Encoded protein: CASSPNYNEQFF.

In its sample, this clonotype is medium-sized (0.01 to 0.1%). This beta chain is a stray read from a library made for alpha chains; its abundance is not meaningful. V is TRBV28 and J is TRBJ2-7; no reliable D call. CDR3 length equals 14 residues. In germline, CDR1 is MDHEN, CDR2 SYDVKM. V gave up 1 base and J gave up 3 bases, with 10 bases separating them. The CDR3 nucleotides read TGTGCCAGCAGTTTATCACCGCCTAACTACGAGCAGTACTTC. Translation gives CASSLSPPNYEQYF. Based on the CDR3 plus reference TRBV28 and TRBJ2-7, the full variable domain is DVKVTQSSRYLVKRTGEKVFLECVQDMDHENMFWYRQDPGLGLRLIYFSYDVKMKEKGDIPEGYSVSREKKERFSLILESASTNQTSMYLCASSLSPPNYEQYFGPGTRLTVT.

This clonotype was observed at least ten times. The library was designed around alpha chains, so this beta chain is a stray read whose abundance carries little weight. The chain couples TRBV29-1 to TRBJ1-2; unclear D gene. This CDR3 spans 10 amino acids. Trimming removed 7 bases at V and 7 bases at J, with 10 bases between. Per the germline V gene, CDR1 is SQVTM and CDR2 is ANQGSEA. The chain's CDR3 is CSASDGGYTF. CDR3 bases: TGCAGCGCCAGTGATGGTGGCTACACCTTC.

Concerning this clonotype: This beta chain appears as a stray read in a library generated for alpha chains; its size is not informative. CDR3 sequence reads: CSANRNRGQDTEAFF. CDR3 DNA: TGCAGCGCTAACCGGAACAGGGGGCAGGACACTGAAGCTTTCTTT. The chain has TRBV29-1 and TRBJ1-1, with TRBD1 matching 9 bases. The CDR3 runs to 15 residues. From germline, CDR1 is SQVTM and CDR2 ANQGSEA. Losses at the gene ends were 7 bases for V and 3 bases for J; bases not matched to a gene: 12.

The table lists this clonotype with many counts. Being off target in a library aimed at alpha chains, this beta chain has a size of little meaning. The V gene is TRBV20-1, the J gene TRBJ2-7, with D perhaps TRBD1 (5 bases). The V end was cut by 8 bases, the J end by 6 bases, with 23 bases between. The germline CDR1 and CDR2 sequences are DFQATT and SNEGSKA (reference sequence). CDR3 length: 14 amino acids. The chain's CDR3 is CSTLLVAGSVEQYF. The CDR3 nucleotides are TGCAGTACCCTCCTGGTGGCAGGGTCGGTCGAGCAGTACTTC.

There are many counts of this clonotype. This beta chain came through as a stray read in a library set up for alpha chains, and its size says little. This chain links TRBV24-1 with TRBJ2-1; 9 bases are shared with TRBD2. This CDR3 comprises 19 residues. Germline V CDR1 and CDR2: KGHDR, SFDVKD. J lost 0 bases, V lost 2 bases, and 10 bases had no gene match. The CDR3 loop is CATSDYGSGGPSSYNEQFF. CDR3 DNA: TGTGCCACCAGTGATTATGGTAGCGGGGGCCCTAGCTCCTACAATGAGCAGTTCTTC.

This clonotype has only a few counts. This beta chain is an off-target read within a library intended for alpha chains, so its frequency means little. The chain is built from TRBV6-2 or TRBV6-3 and TRBJ2-5; TRBD1 matches 8 bases. This CDR3 has 15 residues. Trimming removed 7 bases from V and 5 bases from J; junction bases left unmatched: 12. CDR1 and CDR2 (germline): MNHEY, SVGEGT. CDR3 in amino acids: CASTLRQGTAETQYF. The CDR3 DNA reads TGTGCCAGCACTCTGAGACAGGGGACGGCCGAGACCCAGTACTTC.

The table lists this clonotype with many counts. This beta chain is off target for a library built for alpha chains, so its abundance means little. This sequence joins TRBV7-9 and TRBJ2-5; maybe TRBD1 (6 bases). The CDR3 is made up of 13 amino acids. V gave up 3 bases and J gave up 4 bases, with 9 bases separating them. Germline V gives CDR1 SEHNR, CDR2 FQNEAQ (reference sequence). CDR3 nucleotides: TGTGCCAGCAGCTTCCGGGACACAGAGACCCAGTACTTC. Translating gives CASSFRDTETQYF.

This clonotype came up a few times. This beta chain turned up in a library designed for alpha chains; as an off-target read, its abundance says little. The V gene is TRBV7-2, the J gene TRBJ2-1; the D gene could be TRBD1 or TRBD2 (5 bases each). This CDR3 spans 15 amino acids. Trimming pared 4 bases from V and 8 bases from J, leaving 18 bases between. Germline CDR1 SGHTA, CDR2 FQGNSA. CDR3 DNA: TGTGCCAGCAGCTCGGGGCTAGCACCGCACGATGAGCAGTTCTTC. It encodes CASSSGLAPHDEQFF.

This clonotype was found a few times. This beta chain is an off-target read within a library intended for alpha chains, so its frequency means little. This chain uses TRBV6-5 with TRBJ2-7, with 9 nucleotides matching TRBD1. Germline trimming cut 2 bases from V and 5 bases from J; bases unmatched to any gene: 10. Germline CDR1 MNHEY, CDR2 SVGAGI. The CDR3 has 16 amino acids. The CDR3 region is CASSYAGTGWANEQYF. CDR3 DNA: TGTGCCAGCAGTTACGCCGGGACAGGGTGGGCTAACGAGCAGTACTTC.

This clonotype was observed many times. This beta chain is a stray sequence in a library constructed for alpha chains; its clone size is not meaningful. The chain joins TRBV27 to TRBJ1-5, with TRBD1 matching 9 bases. Germline lookup yields CDR1 MNHEY and CDR2 SMNVEV (reference sequence). J gave up 6 bases and V 2 bases, and 17 bases lay outside the gene matches. The CDR3 consists of 19 residues. This chain's CDR3 is CASSLRPIDGDRDGQPQHF. Here the CDR3 DNA reads TGTGCCAGCAGTTTACGGCCAATCGACGGGGACAGGGATGGTCAGCCCCAGCATTTT.

In its sample, this clonotype is medium-sized (0.01 to 0.1%). Little can be read into the size of this beta chain, an off-target read in a library designed for alpha chains. The chain links TRBV6-1 to TRBJ2-7; a possible D gene is TRBD2 (6 bases). CDR1 is MNHNS and CDR2 is SASEGT in the germline V gene. Trimming took off 5 bases at V and 6 bases at J, with 14 bases between the two ends. The length of the CDR3 is 13 residues. CDR3 coding DNA: TGTGCCAGCAGTTTTGGCCCGGGGGTCGAGCAGTACTTC. Translating it yields CASSFGPGVEQYF.

By share, this clonotype ranks as medium-sized. This beta chain is an off-target read within a library intended for alpha chains, so its frequency means little. V usage is TRBV4-3 and J usage is TRBJ2-5, with unresolved D. This CDR3 is 13 amino acids long. V lost 3 bases, J lost 5 bases, and 10 bases lay in between. The germline CDR1 and CDR2 sequences are LGHNA and YSLEER. CDR3 loop: CASSHERTETQYF. CDR3 coding DNA: TGCGCCAGCAGCCACGAGCGTACCGAGACCCAGTACTTC.

This clonotype has ten or more counts. Since the library was made to target alpha chains, this beta chain is a stray read and its abundance is not meaningful. The V and J genes are TRBV20-1 and TRBJ1-2, with 10 nucleotides matching TRBD1. The germline V gene has CDR1 DFQATT and CDR2 SNEGSKA (reference sequence). The CDR3 spans 14 residues. V gave up 5 bases and J gave up 2 bases; unmatched junction bases: 5. The CDR3 loop reads CSAWGQGTNYGYTF. Written as DNA, the CDR3 is TGCAGTGCTTGGGGACAGGGGACAAACTATGGCTACACCTTC.

This clonotype was picked up many times. Within a library made for alpha chains, this beta chain is off target, and its count is uninformative. The chain couples TRBV5-5 to TRBJ2-2; a weak D match, TRBD2 (6 bases). Germline assignment: CDR1 SGHKS and CDR2 YYEKEE (reference sequence). V dropped 4 bases and J dropped 4 bases, with 14 bases sitting between them. This CDR3 has 15 amino acids. CDR3 nucleotides: TGTGCCAGCAGCCTCGGGGGTGGTCCCACCGGGGAGCTGTTTTTT. Amino acids: CASSLGGGPTGELFF.

This clonotype has just a few counts. This beta chain was picked up by a library intended for alpha chains and is off target, so its count carries little meaning. This chain joins TRBV3-1 and TRBJ1-4; possible D gene TRBD1, 6 bases. The CDR3 covers 13 residues. Germline V lookup: CDR1 LGHDT, CDR2 YNNKEL (reference sequence). V lost 4 bases and J 7 bases, leaving 10 bases between the germline ends. The CDR3 sequence is CASSPGHAEKLFF. CDR3 DNA sequence: TGTGCCAGCAGCCCGGGACACGCTGAAAAACTGTTTTTT. Full variable domain (remainder filled in from reference TRBV3-1 and TRBJ1-4): DTAVSQTPKYLVTQMGNDKSIKCEQNLGHDTMYWYKQDSKKFLKIMFSYNNKELIINETVPNRFSPKSPDKAHLNLHINSLELGDSAVYFCASSPGHAEKLFFGSGTQLSVL.